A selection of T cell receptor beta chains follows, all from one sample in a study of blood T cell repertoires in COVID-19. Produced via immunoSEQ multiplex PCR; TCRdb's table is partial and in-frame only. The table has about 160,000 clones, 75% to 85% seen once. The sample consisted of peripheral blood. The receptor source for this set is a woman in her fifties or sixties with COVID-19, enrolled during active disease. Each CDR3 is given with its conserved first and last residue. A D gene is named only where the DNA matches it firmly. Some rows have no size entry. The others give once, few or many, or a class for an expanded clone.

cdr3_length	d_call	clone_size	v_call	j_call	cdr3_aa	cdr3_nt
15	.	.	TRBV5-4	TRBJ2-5	CASSLGGRGRETQYF	TGTGCCAGCAGCTTGGGCGGCAGGGGGAGGGAGACCCAGTACTTC
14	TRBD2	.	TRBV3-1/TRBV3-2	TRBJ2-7	CASSSWAGGNEQYF	TGTGCCAGCAGCTCATGGGCGGGAGGGAACGAGCAGTACTTC
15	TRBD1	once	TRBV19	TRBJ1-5	CASSIASGGGQPQHF	TGTGCCAGTAGTATAGCTTCAGGGGGAGGTCAGCCCCAGCATTTT
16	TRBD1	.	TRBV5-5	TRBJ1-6	CASSGGTGSSGSPLHF	TGTGCCAGCAGCGGGGGGACAGGGAGTTCGGGATCACCCCTCCACTTT
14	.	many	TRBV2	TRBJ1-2	CASSEVAGPYGYTF	TGTGCCAGCAGTGAAGTGGCAGGCCCGTATGGCTACACCTTC
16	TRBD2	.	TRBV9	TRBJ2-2	CASSPRTSPNTGELFF	TGTGCCAGCAGCCCGCGGACTAGCCCTAACACCGGGGAGCTGTTTTTT
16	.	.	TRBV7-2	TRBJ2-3	CASSLVVRGATDTQYF	TGTGCCAGCAGCTTAGTGGTTCGGGGGGCGACAGATACGCAGTATTTT
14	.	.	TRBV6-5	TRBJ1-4	CATGRDPTNEKLFF	TGTGCCACTGGGAGGGACCCAACTAATGAAAAACTGTTTTTT
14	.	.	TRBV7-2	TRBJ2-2	CASSFLAGTGELFF	TGTGCCAGCAGCTTTCTAGCTGGGACCGGGGAGCTGTTTTTT
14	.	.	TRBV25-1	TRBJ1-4	CASSLRAPPEKLFF	TGTGCCAGCAGTCTCAGGGCTCCGCCTGAAAAACTGTTTTTT
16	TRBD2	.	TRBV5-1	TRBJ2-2	CASSPLAGGPTGELFF	TGCGCCAGCAGCCCACTAGCGGGGGGGCCAACCGGGGAGCTGTTTTTT
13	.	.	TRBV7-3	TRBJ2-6	CASGESGANVLTF	TGTGCCAGCGGTGAGTCCGGGGCCAACGTCCTGACTTTC
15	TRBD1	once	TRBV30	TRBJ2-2	CAWSRGQGYTGELFF	TGTGCCTGGAGTCGGGGACAGGGTTACACCGGGGAGCTGTTTTTT
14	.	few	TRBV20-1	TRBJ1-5	CSASVGAGNQPQHF	TGCAGTGCTAGTGTGGGAGCGGGCAATCAGCCCCAGCATTTT
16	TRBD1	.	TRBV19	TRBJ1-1	CASIDMTGAMNTEAFF	TGTGCCAGTATAGATATGACAGGGGCAATGAACACTGAAGCTTTCTTT
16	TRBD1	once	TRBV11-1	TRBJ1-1	CASSPRGQGKGTEAFF	TGTGCCAGCAGCCCCAGGGGACAGGGCAAGGGCACTGAAGCTTTCTTT
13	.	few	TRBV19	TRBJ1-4	CASKGSLNEKLFF	TGTGCCAGTAAAGGGAGTCTTAATGAAAAACTGTTTTTT
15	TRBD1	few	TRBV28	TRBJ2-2	CASSFGTADTGELFF	TGTGCCAGCAGTTTCGGGACAGCTGACACCGGGGAGCTGTTTTTT
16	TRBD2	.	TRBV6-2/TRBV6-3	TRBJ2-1	CASTPGPGLVYNEQFF	TGTGCCAGCACCCCGGGACCGGGACTAGTCTACAATGAGCAGTTCTTC
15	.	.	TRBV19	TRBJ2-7	CATPKGAKSSYEQYF	TGTGCCACTCCTAAGGGAGCGAAAAGCTCCTACGAGCAGTACTTC
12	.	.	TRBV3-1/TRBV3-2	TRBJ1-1	CASSQEITEAFF	TGTGCCAGCAGCCAAGAAATAACTGAAGCTTTCTTT
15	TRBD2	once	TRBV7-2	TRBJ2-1	CASSLVAGIYNEQFF	TGTGCCAGCAGCTTAGTAGCGGGGATATACAATGAGCAGTTCTTC
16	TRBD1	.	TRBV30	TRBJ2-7	CAWSVRGRGPSYEQYF	TGTGCCTGGAGTGTACGGGGCAGGGGGCCCTCCTACGAGCAGTACTTC
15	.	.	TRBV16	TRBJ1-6	CASSHFRTANSPLHF	TGTGCCAGCAGCCATTTCAGGACAGCCAATTCACCCCTCCACTTT
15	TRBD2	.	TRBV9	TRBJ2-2	CASSVDGLDHRELFF	TGTGCCAGCAGCGTAGACGGACTAGATCACCGGGAGCTGTTTTTT
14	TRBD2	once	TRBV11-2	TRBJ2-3	CASSLLAGRDTQYF	TGTGCCAGCAGCCTATTAGCGGGAAGAGATACGCAGTATTTT
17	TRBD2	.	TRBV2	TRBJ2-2	CASSGTSGRVNTGELFF	TGTGCCAGCAGTGGGACTAGCGGGAGGGTAAACACCGGGGAGCTGTTTTTT
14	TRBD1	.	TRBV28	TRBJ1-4	CASGRGQDNEKLFF	TGTGCTTCGGGGAGGGGACAGGACAATGAAAAACTGTTTTTT
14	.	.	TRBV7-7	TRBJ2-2	CASSLVSGTGELFF	TGTGCTAGCAGCTTAGTCTCCGGTACCGGGGAGCTGTTTTTT
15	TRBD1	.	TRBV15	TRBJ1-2	CATSRGGTASYGYTF	TGTGCCACCAGCAGAGGGGGGACAGCGAGCTATGGCTACACCTTC
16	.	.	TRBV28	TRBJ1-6	CASSPSGERNNSPLHF	TGTGCCAGCAGCCCCTCAGGGGAGAGAAATAATTCACCCCTCCACTTT
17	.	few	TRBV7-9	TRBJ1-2	CASFERDSESPNYGYTF	TGTGCCAGCTTTGAACGGGACTCGGAAAGTCCTAACTATGGCTACACCTTC
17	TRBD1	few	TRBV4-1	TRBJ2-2	CASSHFGTGLDTGELFF	TGCGCCAGCAGCCATTTCGGGACAGGGCTTGACACCGGGGAGCTGTTTTTT
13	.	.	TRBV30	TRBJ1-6	CAWTGQYNSPLHF	TGTGCCTGGACAGGACAGTATAATTCACCCCTCCACTTT
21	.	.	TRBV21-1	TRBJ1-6	CASSKGKRPKKSGAYNSPLHF	TGTGCCAGCAGCAAAGGGAAGCGGCCAAAGAAATCGGGGGCCTATAATTCACCCCTCCACTTT
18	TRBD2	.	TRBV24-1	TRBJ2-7	CATSDLLTSGYTLRGQYF	TGTGCCACCAGTGATTTGCTAACTAGCGGGTATACTCTTCGTGGGCAGTACTTC
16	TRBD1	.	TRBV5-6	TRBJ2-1	CASSATGGVSYNEQFF	TGTGCCAGCAGCGCTACAGGGGGCGTCTCCTACAATGAGCAGTTCTTC
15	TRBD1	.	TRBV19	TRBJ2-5	CASSPLRRGRETQYF	TGTGCCAGTAGTCCCCTACGCAGGGGGCGTGAGACCCAGTACTTC
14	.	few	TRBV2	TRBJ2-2	CASSDRVLTGELFF	TGTGCCAGCAGTGACAGGGTCCTCACCGGGGAGCTGTTTTTT
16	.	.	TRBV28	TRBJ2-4	CASSLFRSLAKNIQYF	TGTGCCAGCAGTTTATTCCGTTCTCTAGCCAAAAACATTCAGTACTTC
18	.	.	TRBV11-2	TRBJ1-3	CASSLLAREGFGGNTIYF	TGTGCCAGCAGCTTACTAGCGCGGGAAGGGTTCGGTGGAAACACCATATATTTT
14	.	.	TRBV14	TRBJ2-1	CASSHLPDSDEQFF	TGTGCCAGCAGCCACCTACCGGACAGTGATGAGCAGTTCTTC
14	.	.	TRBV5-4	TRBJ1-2	CASSFNQGNYGYTF	TGTGCCAGCAGCTTCAACCAGGGGAACTATGGCTACACCTTC
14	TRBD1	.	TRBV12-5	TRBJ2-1	CASAGTGTYNEQFF	TGTGCTAGTGCGGGGACAGGGACATACAATGAGCAGTTCTTC
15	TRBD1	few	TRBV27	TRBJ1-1	CASSPDRGLDTEAFF	TGTGCCAGCAGCCCTGACAGGGGGCTGGACACTGAAGCTTTCTTT
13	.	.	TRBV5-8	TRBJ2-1	CASSLGGGLMQFF	TGTGCCAGCAGCTTGGGAGGAGGGCTGATGCAGTTCTTC
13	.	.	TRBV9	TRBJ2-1	CASSVATVSEQFF	TGTGCCAGCAGCGTAGCTACAGTAAGTGAGCAGTTCTTC
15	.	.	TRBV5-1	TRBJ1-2	CASSDTTGTNYGYTF	TGCGCCAGCAGCGATACTACAGGGACTAACTATGGCTACACCTTC
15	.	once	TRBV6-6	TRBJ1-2	CASSYSQGGNYGYTF	TGTGCCAGCAGTTACTCTCAGGGCGGTAACTATGGCTACACCTTC
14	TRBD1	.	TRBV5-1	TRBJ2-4	CASSFTGERDIQYF	TGCGCCAGCAGTTTTACAGGGGAAAGGGACATTCAGTACTTC